The T cell receptor beta chain under discussion was sequenced for a study of T cell responses to AZD1222 COVID-19 vaccine (dated by TCRdb to the early 2020s). As for the study more broadly: AZD1222 recipients with second doses at about 4 weeks or about 12 weeks were pooled, because spike-specific TCR depth and breadth did not differ between schedules. Enrollment into the trials was organized by age into subgroups of 18-55, 56-69 and 70-plus years, and those subgroups contained roughly 150, 30 and 60 TCR-sequenced participants, respectively. A total of just over 230 trial participants underwent TCR sequencing, of whom about 200 had received two doses of AZD1222 and around 25 had received two doses of the MenACWY control vaccine.

The CDR3 regions of human TCRbeta chains were subjected to immunosequencing. The authors' analysis ran thus. TCRs in the repertoires were compared against a reference library of SARS-CoV-2-specific TCRs that had been generated with the MIRA antigen-specificity platform. Breadth was defined as the fraction of unique TCRs that were SARS-CoV-2-associated, and depth was defined as the fraction of total T cells that were SARS-CoV-2-associated. Each spike-specific TCR was assigned to its reactive spike region and to a CD4 or CD8 class using the MIRA data. Log10-transformed breadth and depth values were compared by one-way ANOVA with Sidak's multiple comparisons tests. The source is immuneACCESS, and TCRdb retained only in-frame sequences with V and J called. Part of the clones is not carried over; for the studies checked, unresolved V genes explain less than half of this, and the remainder is unexplained. The DNA was the basis for D and trimming; V, J and clone size are from that table. Here the sample has approximately 100,000 clones; roughly 86% occur a single time. The top ten clones comprise over 1.2% of the sample.

The CDR3 sequence holds 14 residues, the cysteine and phenylalanine included. The only DNA kept is the CDR3, 42 bases in frame from the first base. V and J are trimmed by 3 bases and 3 bases, and the gene matches miss 6 bases of the junction. Sequences SQVTM (CDR1) and ANQGSEA (CDR2) are obtained from the germline V gene. On this clone: No antigen is known for it. No qualities accompany the bases; no much larger clone lies one base away.

This sample's time point label indicates: baseline before first vaccination. Vaccinee samples were obtained from the UK trials COV001 and COV002, which included a single-blind randomized controlled phase 2/3 trial of AZD1222 (ChAdOx1 nCoV-19) in healthy adults. For TCRbeta chain sequencing, PBMC samples from trial participants were taken at day 0 and at day 28 after the second dose. Findings and caveats that apply to the study as a whole: Participants were mostly white British, with more females than males. The authors suggested clonal diversity may have been underestimated. A significant rise in spike-specific TCR breadth and depth was observed after two AZD1222 doses relative to day 0 and relative to MenACWY recipients. Conclusions about previously exposed vaccinees are limited, since just six or seven AZD1222 recipients were seropositive for SARS-CoV-2 at baseline. The 56-69-year group was small, and its depth increase did not reach significance, likely because of low power. Reportedly, close to half of the unique spike-specific TCRs recognized epitopes lying outside the regions that are mutated in the B.1.351 and B.1.1.7 variants. The vaccine-associated CD4 TCRs covered the entire spike protein, and the dominant responses fell in regions 160-218 and 743-854. Because no day 14 peak-response samples were available, repertoires were characterized only after the peak T cell response.

Material: peripheral blood, obtained on day 0 of AZD1222 vaccination. The chain employs TRBV29-1 and TRBJ1-1; 8 middle bases align to TRBD1. The receptor was isolated from an adult in good health. The DNA sequence reads TGCAGCGTTGACCAGACAGGGGTGGACACTGAAGCTTTCTTT. Its coded protein is CSVDQTGVDTEAFF. Where the CDR3 stops, the reference TRBV29-1 and TRBJ1-1 genes take over; the full variable domain is SAVISQKPSRDICQRGTSLTIQCQVDSQVTMMFWYRQQPGQSLTLIATANQGSEATYESGFVIDKFPISRPNLTFSTLTVSNMSPEDSSIYLCSVDQTGVDTEAFFGQGTRLTVV.